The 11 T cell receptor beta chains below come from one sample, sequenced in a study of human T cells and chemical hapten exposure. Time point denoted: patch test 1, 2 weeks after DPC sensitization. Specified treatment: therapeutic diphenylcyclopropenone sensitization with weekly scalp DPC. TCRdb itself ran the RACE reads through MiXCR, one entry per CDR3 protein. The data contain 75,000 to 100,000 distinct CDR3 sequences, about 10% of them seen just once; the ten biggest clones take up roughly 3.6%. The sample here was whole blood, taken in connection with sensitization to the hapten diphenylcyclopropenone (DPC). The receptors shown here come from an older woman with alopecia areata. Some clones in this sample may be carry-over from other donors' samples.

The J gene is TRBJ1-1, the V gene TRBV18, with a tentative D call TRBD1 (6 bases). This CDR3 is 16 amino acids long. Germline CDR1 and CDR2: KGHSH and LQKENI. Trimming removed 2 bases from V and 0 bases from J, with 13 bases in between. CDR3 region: CASSPIGGALNTEAFF. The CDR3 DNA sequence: TGTGCCAGCTCACCAATCGGGGGGGCGCTGAACACTGAAGCTTTCTTT.

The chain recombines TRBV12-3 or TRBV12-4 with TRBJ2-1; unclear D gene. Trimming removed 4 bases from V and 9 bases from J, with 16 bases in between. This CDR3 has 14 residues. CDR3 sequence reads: CASSSPALRSEQFF. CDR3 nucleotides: TGTGCCAGCAGTTCACCCGCCCTAAGAAGTGAGCAGTTCTTC.

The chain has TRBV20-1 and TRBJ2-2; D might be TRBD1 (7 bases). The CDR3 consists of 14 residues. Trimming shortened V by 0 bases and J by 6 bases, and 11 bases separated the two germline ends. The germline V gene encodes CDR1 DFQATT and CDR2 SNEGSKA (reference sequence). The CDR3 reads CSARDPGGPGELFF. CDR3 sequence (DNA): TGCAGTGCTAGAGACCCAGGGGGGCCCGGGGAGCTGTTTTTT.

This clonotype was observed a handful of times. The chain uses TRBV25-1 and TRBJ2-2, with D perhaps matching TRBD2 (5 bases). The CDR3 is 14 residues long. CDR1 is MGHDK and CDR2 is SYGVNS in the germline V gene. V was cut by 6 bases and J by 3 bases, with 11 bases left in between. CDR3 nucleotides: TGTGCCAGCAGGAGGGATTCGGACACCGGGGAGCTGTTTTTT. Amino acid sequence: CASRRDSDTGELFF.

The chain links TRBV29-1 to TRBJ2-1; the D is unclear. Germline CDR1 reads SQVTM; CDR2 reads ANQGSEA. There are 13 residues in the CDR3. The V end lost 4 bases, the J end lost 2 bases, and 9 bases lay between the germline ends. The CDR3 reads CSVGLYTYNEQFF. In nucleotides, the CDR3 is TGCAGCGTTGGATTGTACACCTACAATGAGCAGTTCTTC.

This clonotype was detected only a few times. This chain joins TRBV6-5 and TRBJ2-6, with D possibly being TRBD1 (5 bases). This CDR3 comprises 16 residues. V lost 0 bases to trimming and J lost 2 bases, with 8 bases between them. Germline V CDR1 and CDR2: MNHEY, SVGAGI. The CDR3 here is CASSYSRGPGANVLTF. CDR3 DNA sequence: TGTGCCAGCAGTTACTCAAGGGGCCCTGGGGCCAACGTCCTGACTTTC.

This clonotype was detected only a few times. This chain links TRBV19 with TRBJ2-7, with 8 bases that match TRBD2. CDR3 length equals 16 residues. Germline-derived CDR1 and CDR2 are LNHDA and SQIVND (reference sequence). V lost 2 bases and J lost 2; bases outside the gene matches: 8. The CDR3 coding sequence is TGTGCCAGTAGTATATTACGAGCGGGGGCAACCTACGAGCAGTACTTC. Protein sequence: CASSILRAGATYEQYF.

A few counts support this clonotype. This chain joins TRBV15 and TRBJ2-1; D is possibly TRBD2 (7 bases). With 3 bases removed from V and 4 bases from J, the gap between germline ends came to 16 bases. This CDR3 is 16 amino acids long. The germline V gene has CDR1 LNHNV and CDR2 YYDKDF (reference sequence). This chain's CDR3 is CATSRAGARPYNEQFF. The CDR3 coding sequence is TGTGCCACCAGCAGGGCGGGGGCCCGACCTTACAATGAGCAGTTCTTC.

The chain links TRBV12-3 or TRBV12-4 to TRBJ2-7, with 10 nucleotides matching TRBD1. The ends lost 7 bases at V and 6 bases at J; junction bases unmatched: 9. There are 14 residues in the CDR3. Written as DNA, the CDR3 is TGTGCCAGCACTTGGGACAGGGGATCGTTCGAGCAGTACTTC. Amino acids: CASTWDRGSFEQYF.

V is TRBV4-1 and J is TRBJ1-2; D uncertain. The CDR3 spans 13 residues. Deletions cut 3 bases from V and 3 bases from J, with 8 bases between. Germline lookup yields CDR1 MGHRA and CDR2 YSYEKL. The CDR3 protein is CASSQSPHYGYTF. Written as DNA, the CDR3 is TGCGCCAGCAGCCAGAGTCCCCACTATGGCTACACCTTC.

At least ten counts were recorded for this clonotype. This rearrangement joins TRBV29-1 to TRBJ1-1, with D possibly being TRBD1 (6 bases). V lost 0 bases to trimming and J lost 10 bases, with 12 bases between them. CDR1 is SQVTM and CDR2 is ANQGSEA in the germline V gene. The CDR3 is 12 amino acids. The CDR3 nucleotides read TGCAGCGTTGAAGATCTTAGGGGGGGAGCTTTCTTT. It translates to CSVEDLRGGAFF. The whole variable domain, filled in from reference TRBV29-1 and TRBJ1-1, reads SAVISQKPSRDICQRGTSLTIQCQVDSQVTMMFWYRQQPGQSLTLIATANQGSEATYESGFVIDKFPISRPNLTFSTLTVSNMSPEDSSIYLCSVEDLRGGAFFGQGTRLTVV.